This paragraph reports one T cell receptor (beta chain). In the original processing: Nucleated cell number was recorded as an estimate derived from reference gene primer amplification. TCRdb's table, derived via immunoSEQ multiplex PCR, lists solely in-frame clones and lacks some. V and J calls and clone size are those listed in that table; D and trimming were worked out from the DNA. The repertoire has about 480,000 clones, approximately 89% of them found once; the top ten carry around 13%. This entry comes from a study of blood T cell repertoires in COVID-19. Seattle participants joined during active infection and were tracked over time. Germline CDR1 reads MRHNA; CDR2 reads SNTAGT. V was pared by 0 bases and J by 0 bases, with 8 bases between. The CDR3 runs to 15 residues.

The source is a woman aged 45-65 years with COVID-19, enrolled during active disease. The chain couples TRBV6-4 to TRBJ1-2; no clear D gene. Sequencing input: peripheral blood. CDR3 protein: CASSDSAPPNYGYTF. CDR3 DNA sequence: TGTGCCAGCAGTGACTCGGCTCCCCCTAACTATGGCTACACCTTC.